The next 13 T cell receptor beta chains were all read from a single sample in a study of T cells in Graves' hyperthyroidism and ophthalmopathy. Regions amplified from RNA transcripts were the TCR beta CDR3 regions. The TCR CDR3 first-round RT-PCR relied on the HTBI primer set. TCRdb analysed the multiplex PCR reads with MiXCR anew, one entry per CDR3 protein. The sample gives 700,000 to 850,000 distinct CDR3 sequences, over 35% of which show up once; less than 35% is in the top ten. Material: blood. Receptors were obtained from a woman between 35 and 50 years old with Graves' hyperthyroidism.

This clonotype appeared many times. The chain links TRBV29-1 to TRBJ2-7, with 7 bases lining up with TRBD1. With 7 bases clipped from V and 2 bases from J, the junction kept 5 bases outside the gene matches. Germline V gene sequence: CDR1 SQVTM, CDR2 ANQGSEA. The CDR3 is 12 amino acids. The DNA of the CDR3 is TGCAGCGGGACGGGACAGACCTACGAGCAGTACTTC. Amino acid sequence: CSGTGQTYEQYF.

As concerns this clonotype: Being one base from a much bigger clone, this may be a read error. It is likely a read error, because the conserved phenylalanine at the end of the CDR3 is missing. V gene TRBV9 combines with J gene TRBJ1-1; D ambiguous. Germline V lookup: CDR1 SGDLS, CDR2 YYNGEE. This CDR3 spans 15 amino acids. V was cut by 4 bases and J by 3 bases, with 16 bases left in between. CDR3 coding DNA: TGTGCCAGCAGCCCAAGCGGGCTGGCCGACACTGAAGCTTTCCTT. It translates to CASSPSGLADTEAFL.

This clonotype has a handful of counts. The chain couples TRBV12-3 or TRBV12-4 to TRBJ2-2; D unclear. Trimming cost V 5 bases and J 1 base, with 11 bases left between them. CDR3 length equals 15 residues. This CDR3 is CASSGIRRNTGELFF. The DNA of the CDR3 is TGTGCCAGCAGTGGGATCAGGAGGAACACCGGGGAGCTGTTTTTT.

Notes on this clonotype: This could be a read error, since a much larger clone is one nucleotide away. The chain uses TRBV7-3 and TRBJ2-2; D is possibly TRBD1 (6 bases). From germline, CDR1 is SGHTA and CDR2 FQGTGA. This CDR3 has 15 amino acids. CDR3 amino acids: CASNLSGAITGELFF. The CDR3 DNA is TGTGCCAGCAACTTATCAGGGGCTATCACCGGGGAGCTGTTTTTT.

This clonotype came up a few times. V and J are TRBV9 and TRBJ1-5; no reliable D call. CDR1 is SGDLS, CDR2 YYNGEE, per germline. The CDR3 sequence is 16 residues long. V shed 0 bases and J shed 0 bases, with 10 bases lying between them. The CDR3 bases are TGTGCCAGCAGCGTAGGAGACGATTATAGCAATCAGCCCCAGCATTTT. Amino acid sequence: CASSVGDDYSNQPQHF.

This clonotype was detected many times. Its ends do not fully match the called genes, so a read error is possible. The chain combines TRBV7-9 with TRBJ1-6, with unresolved D. Germline V gene sequence: CDR1 SEHNR, CDR2 FQNEAQ (reference sequence). CDR3 length equals 13 residues. CDR3 loop: CASSQGRRHPLHF. The CDR3 nucleotides read TGCGCCAGCAGCCAAGGACGACGGCACCCCCTCCACTTT.

The chain links TRBV6-2 or TRBV6-3 to TRBJ2-7; the match to TRBD1 covers 7 bases. V gave up 5 bases and J gave up 4 bases; unmatched junction bases: 5. CDR3 size: 13 residues. The V gene's germline CDR1 is MNHEY and CDR2 SVGEGT. The CDR3 loop reads CASSDTGQYEQYF. The CDR3 nucleotides read TGTGCCAGCAGTGATACGGGACAGTACGAGCAGTACTTC.

This chain joins TRBV6-5 and TRBJ1-2; D is unresolved. V was trimmed by 2 bases and J by 4 bases, leaving 11 bases between them. Germline loops: CDR1 MNHEY, CDR2 SVGAGI. This CDR3 contains 14 residues. CDR3 nucleotide sequence: TGTGCCAGCAGTTACCAAGCGGGAAGCTATGGCTACACCTTC. It specifies CASSYQAGSYGYTF.

This clonotype showed up just a few times. This sequence joins TRBV4-3 and TRBJ2-2; possibly TRBD2 for D (5 bases). This CDR3 comprises 16 residues. Trimming shortened V by 1 base and J by 2 bases, and 11 bases separated the two germline ends. Per germline, CDR1 LGHNA and CDR2 YSLEER. For the CDR3, the DNA is TGCGCCAGCAGCCAAGTAGCTAGCAGTAACACCGGGGAGCTGTTTTTT. It encodes CASSQVASSNTGELFF.

V is TRBV6-1 and J is TRBJ2-5; D uncertain. The V gene's germline CDR1 is MNHNS and CDR2 SASEGT. V lost 5 bases, J lost 2 bases, and 15 bases lay in between. The CDR3 sequence is 15 residues long. CDR3: CASSRNQEPQETQYF. The CDR3 DNA reads as TGTGCCAGCAGTAGAAATCAGGAACCGCAAGAGACCCAGTACTTC.

This chain links TRBV20-1 with TRBJ2-7, with D possibly matching TRBD2 (5 bases). There are 16 residues in the CDR3. V shed 5 bases and J shed 3 bases, with 23 bases lying between them. Germline V gives CDR1 DFQATT, CDR2 SNEGSKA (reference sequence). The CDR3 nucleotides are TGCAGTGCTGGTCAACTAGATACCTACGGCCTCTACGAGCAGTACTTC. Translating gives CSAGQLDTYGLYEQYF.

In this sample, this clonotype turned up a few times. This sequence joins TRBV14 and TRBJ1-2; D is perhaps TRBD1 (5 bases). The CDR3 extends over 15 amino acids. The germline CDR1 and CDR2 sequences are SGHDN and FVKESK. V was pared by 2 bases and J by 8 bases, with 18 bases between. Here the CDR3 DNA reads TGTGCCAGCAGCCAATCGGGCGGGGCGTTTACGGGCTACACCTTC. Translating it yields CASSQSGGAFTGYTF.

This clonotype was seen ten or more times. This chain joins TRBV24-1 and TRBJ2-7; TRBD2 matches 7 bases. Germline loops: CDR1 KGHDR, CDR2 SFDVKD. CDR3 length: 13 amino acids. V was pared by 9 bases and J by 6 bases, with 10 bases of the junction left unmatched. CDR3 loop: CATPGGTVCEQYF. CDR3 DNA sequence: TGTGCCACCCCCGGGGGGACCGTCTGCGAGCAGTACTTC.